This T cell receptor (beta chain) is drawn from a study of T cell changes during pregnancy in multiple sclerosis (dated by TCRdb to 2018 to 2020). Regarding the complete study: The study examined how the T cell repertoire changed over the course of pregnancy in women with multiple sclerosis.

Receptor amplification or capture employed the immunoSEQ multiplex PCR assay. Not all clones reach the TCRdb copy of this immuneACCESS table, which keeps in-frame sequences only. Checked studies attribute under half of the gap to unresolved V genes and leave the rest unexplained. This sample holds roughly 87,000 clones; 91% were observed only once. In total, the top ten clones hold roughly 3.5% of the sample. Notes on this clone: Its antigen remains undetermined. No much larger clone exists at a distance of one base, and base qualities are not known.

Trimmed from V: 4 bases; trimmed from J: 1 base; junction bases lacking a gene match: 1. The CDR3, from cysteine to phenylalanine, totals 15 residues. Left in the record is the CDR3 DNA by itself, 45 bases read in frame from the first base. CDR1 and CDR2 are drawn from the germline V gene (reference sequence): SEHNR, FQNEAQ. The TCR comes from a female donor in good health, serving as a control in a pregnancy study. Some clones in this sample may be carry-over from other donors' samples. Sequences were derived from PBMCs, sampled in the first trimester of pregnancy. The rearrangement joined TRBV7-9 to TRBJ2-5; TRBD2 agrees with 12 junctional bases. The DNA sequence is as follows: TGTGCCAGCAGCTCGACTAGCGGGGGCCAAGAGACCCAGTACTTC. This codes for CASSSTSGGQETQYF.